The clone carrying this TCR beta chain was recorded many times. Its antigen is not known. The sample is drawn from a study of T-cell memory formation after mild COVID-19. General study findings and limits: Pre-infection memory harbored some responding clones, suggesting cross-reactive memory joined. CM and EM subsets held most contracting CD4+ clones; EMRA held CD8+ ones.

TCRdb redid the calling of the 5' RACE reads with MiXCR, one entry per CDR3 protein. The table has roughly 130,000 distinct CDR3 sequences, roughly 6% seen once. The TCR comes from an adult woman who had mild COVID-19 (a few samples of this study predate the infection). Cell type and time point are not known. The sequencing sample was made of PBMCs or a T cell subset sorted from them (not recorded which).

CDR3: CASRRQGSNQPQHF. The CDR3 DNA sequence: TGTGCCAGCAGGCGACAGGGGAGCAATCAGCCCCAGCATTTT. The chain couples TRBV12-3 or TRBV12-4 to TRBJ1-5; TRBD1 aligns across 8 bases. The CDR3 is 14 residues long. The trim removed 6 bases at V and 1 base at J, leaving 2 bases unmatched.